The next 20 T cell receptor beta chains were all read from a single sample in a study of T cells after yellow fever vaccination. TCRdb processed the 5' RACE reads anew with MiXCR; each CDR3 protein has one entry. The table has approximately 93,000 distinct CDR3 sequences, 5.8% seen once; the top ten hold about two fifths. Specimen: CD8+ T cells sorted from PBMCs, collected 10 days after the yellow fever booster vaccination. All receptors come from a man aged 18 to 30 who received the YFV17D yellow fever vaccine.

This clonotype has just a few counts. V and J are TRBV6-2 or TRBV6-3 and TRBJ1-1; D is unclear. The V gene's germline CDR1 is MNHEY and CDR2 SVGEGT. Trimming removed 11 bases from V and 6 bases from J, with 16 bases in between. The CDR3 is 12 residues long. In DNA, the CDR3 is TGTGCCGTCGCCCGGGGTTACCCTGAAGCTTTCTTT. This encodes CAVARGYPEAFF.

This chain connects TRBV6-4 to TRBJ1-4, with a weak D call TRBD1 (5 bases). Germline CDR1 and CDR2: MRHNA and SNTAGT. Trimming cost V 8 bases and J 4 bases, with 17 bases left between them. The CDR3 is 15 residues long. The CDR3 sequence: CASLRDGCFNEKLFF. CDR3 nucleotide sequence: TGTGCCAGCTTAAGGGACGGCTGCTTTAATGAAAAACTGTTTTTT.

This clonotype was counted a few times. This chain links TRBV12-3 or TRBV12-4 with TRBJ1-2; a possible D gene is TRBD1 (6 bases). The CDR3 covers 13 residues. The V end lost 4 bases, the J end lost 8 bases, and 14 bases lay between the germline ends. The CDR3 coding sequence is TGTGCCAGCAGTTGGGGGCCTACGGGGGGCTACACCTTC. It encodes CASSWGPTGGYTF.

This clonotype occurred a few times. The J gene is TRBJ1-2, the V gene TRBV27; a possible D gene is TRBD1 (5 bases). The CDR3 runs 15 residues. The V end lost 5 bases, the J end lost 4 bases, and 17 bases lay between the germline ends. Germline lookup yields CDR1 MNHEY and CDR2 SMNVEV (reference sequence). This chain's CDR3 is CASSLRDGDFYGYTF. DNA for the CDR3: TGTGCCAGCAGTCTCCGGGACGGAGATTTCTATGGCTACACCTTC.

This clonotype was observed a handful of times. The CDR3 DNA is TGTGCCAGCAGCTTAGCGCTGGCAGGGGCGAACACTGAAGCTTTCTTT. Protein sequence: CASSLALAGANTEAFF. The rearrangement joins TRBV7-9 to TRBJ1-1; a weak D match, TRBD1 (6 bases). V was clipped by 0 bases and J by 1 base, with 12 bases between them. The CDR3 length is 16 residues. Germline-derived CDR1 and CDR2 are SEHNR and FQNEAQ (reference sequence). Using reference TRBV7-9 and TRBJ1-1 for the parts outside the CDR3, the full variable domain is DTGVSQNPRHKITKRGQNVTFRCDPISEHNRLYWYRQTLGQGPEFLTYFQNEAQLEKSRLLSDRFSAERPKGSFSTLEIQRTEQGDSAMYLCASSLALAGANTEAFFGQGTRLTVV.

This clonotype was recorded many times. The J gene is TRBJ1-2, the V gene TRBV13, with 9 bases identical to TRBD1. Germline V lookup: CDR1 PRHDT, CDR2 FYEKMQ (reference sequence). The V gene end was trimmed by 0 bases and the J gene end by 7 bases; junction bases not matched to a gene: 0. The CDR3 spans 13 residues. CDR3 coding DNA: TGTGCCAGCAGCTTAGGGACAGGGGGTGGCTACACCTTC. Translation: CASSLGTGGGYTF.

The rearrangement uses TRBV18 and TRBJ2-7; 11 bases align to TRBD1. Trimming cost V 3 bases and J 4 bases; bases outside gene matches: 5. CDR1 and CDR2 from the germline V gene are KGHSH and LQKENI. The CDR3 is made up of 15 amino acids. CDR3 coding DNA: TGTGCCAGCTCACCTCGGGACAGGGGGGATTACGAGCAGTACTTC. It codes for CASSPRDRGDYEQYF.

The J gene is TRBJ1-2, the V gene TRBV3-1; D ambiguous. Trimming removed 2 bases from V and 2 bases from J, with 9 bases in between. This CDR3 is 14 amino acids long. Germline assignment: CDR1 LGHDT and CDR2 YNNKEL (reference sequence). CDR3 nucleotides: TGTGCCAGCAGCCAAATGGACCCCAACTATGGCTACACCTTC. The encoded protein is CASSQMDPNYGYTF.

The V and J genes are TRBV4-1 and TRBJ2-7, with no clear D. The CDR3 is made up of 13 amino acids. Trimming shortened V by 0 bases and J by 3 bases, and 6 bases separated the two germline ends. Germline CDR1 MGHRA, CDR2 YSYEKL. CDR3 DNA: TGCGCCAGCAGCCAAGAGTTAGTCTACGAGCAGTACTTC. Translation gives CASSQELVYEQYF.

This clonotype occurred a few times. J is TRBJ2-2 and V is TRBV7-2; the D gene is possibly TRBD2 (6 bases). CDR1 and CDR2 (germline): SGHTA, FQGNSA. Trimming cost V 4 bases and J 0 bases, with 9 bases left between them. The CDR3 has 15 residues. CDR3 loop: CASSSWTTNTGELFF. The CDR3 region has the DNA TGTGCCAGCAGCTCTTGGACTACGAACACCGGGGAGCTGTTTTTT.

The J gene is TRBJ2-1, the V gene TRBV27, with 7 bases that match TRBD1. Germline-derived CDR1 and CDR2 are MNHEY and SMNVEV (reference sequence). The length of the CDR3 is 13 residues. V shed 8 bases and J 2 bases; nucleotides not matched to a gene: 3. This CDR3 reads CASCQGAYNEQFF. DNA of the CDR3: TGTGCCAGCTGCCAGGGGGCCTACAATGAGCAGTTCTTC.

In this sample, this clonotype turned up a few times. The chain links TRBV24-1 to TRBJ2-7; 7 positions match TRBD1. The CDR3 spans 15 residues. Germline loops: CDR1 KGHDR, CDR2 SFDVKD. After removal of 9 bases from V and 5 bases from J, the junction contained 15 bases not matched to a gene. In DNA form, the CDR3 reads TGTGCCACCGTCCACTCCGCAGGGGGTTTCGACGAGCAGTACGTC. It translates to CATVHSAGGFDEQYV.

This clonotype was detected a few times. The chain joins TRBV7-2 to TRBJ2-3; no clear D gene. V lost 1 base and J lost 2, with 10 bases in between. Germline values: CDR1 SGHTA, CDR2 FQGNSA. This CDR3 contains 15 residues. CDR3 in amino acids: CASSLVQVVTDTQYF. CDR3 coding DNA: TGTGCCAGCAGCTTAGTCCAAGTGGTCACAGATACGCAGTATTTT.

The rearrangement joins TRBV14 to TRBJ2-7; 7 bases agree with TRBD1. J lost 3 bases, V lost 0 bases, and 2 bases had no gene match. Per germline, CDR1 SGHDN and CDR2 FVKESK. There are 14 residues in the CDR3. Here the CDR3 DNA reads TGTGCCAGCAGCCAAGATCGACAGGGCTACGAGCAGTACTTC. Protein sequence: CASSQDRQGYEQYF. The full variable domain, its missing parts supplied by reference TRBV14 and TRBJ2-7, is EAGVTQFPSHSVIEKGQTVTLRCDPISGHDNLYWYRRVMGKEIKFLLHFVKESKQDESGMPNNRFLAERTGGTYSTLKVQPAELEDSGVYFCASSQDRQGYEQYFGPGTRLTVT.

V gene TRBV4-1 combines with J gene TRBJ2-1; TRBD1 is a possible D gene (5 bases). This CDR3 comprises 18 residues. Germline V lookup: CDR1 MGHRA, CDR2 YSYEKL. Trimming removed 0 bases at V and 6 bases at J, with 21 bases between. The CDR3 protein is CASSQEGRGTRWGNEQFF. As DNA, the CDR3 is TGCGCCAGCAGCCAAGAGGGAAGGGGCACCCGATGGGGCAATGAGCAGTTCTTC.

This clonotype was counted many times. This chain links TRBV4-3 with TRBJ1-1; D uncertain. This CDR3 is 13 amino acids long. V was clipped by 4 bases and J by 3 bases, with 9 bases between them. Per the germline V gene, CDR1 is LGHNA and CDR2 is YSLEER. CDR3 sequence reads: CASSPDGDTEAFF. The CDR3 DNA reads TGCGCCAGCAGCCCTGACGGGGACACTGAAGCTTTCTTT.

This clonotype was recorded a few times. This chain links TRBV12-5 with TRBJ1-1; TRBD1 matches at 8 bases. The germline V gene encodes CDR1 LGHNT and CDR2 FRNRAP. V was pared by 6 bases and J by 2 bases, with 11 bases of the junction left unmatched. The CDR3 has 16 residues. CDR3 sequence reads: CASGSDRDRQNTEAFF. CDR3 DNA sequence: TGTGCTAGTGGCTCAGACCGGGACAGGCAAAACACTGAAGCTTTCTTT.

This clonotype was counted ten times or more. The V gene is TRBV5-6, the J gene TRBJ2-1; TRBD1 might be the D (6 bases). The CDR3 is 16 amino acids. Per germline, CDR1 SGHDT and CDR2 YYEEEE. V shed 4 bases and J shed 8 bases, with 22 bases lying between them. The CDR3: CASSQLGHSWGDEQFF. As DNA, the CDR3 is TGTGCCAGCAGCCAATTGGGACACTCCTGGGGCGATGAGCAGTTCTTC.

This clonotype came up a few times. This chain uses TRBV5-5 with TRBJ2-1; D unresolved. The CDR3 length is 17 residues. The germline CDR1 and CDR2 sequences are SGHKS and YYEKEE (reference sequence). Trimming took 4 bases from V and 6 from J, leaving 23 bases between them. CDR3 nucleotide sequence: TGTGCCAGCAGCCCGGCACCGTTTAAACCGAGGAGCAATGAGCAGTTCTTC. Its protein is CASSPAPFKPRSNEQFF. The whole variable domain, remainder taken from reference TRBV5-5 and TRBJ2-1, is DAGVTQSPTHLIKTRGQQVTLRCSPISGHKSVSWYQQVLGQGPQFIFQYYEKEERGRGNFPDRFSARQFPNYSSELNVNALLLGDSALYLCASSPAPFKPRSNEQFFGPGTRLTVL.

V and J are TRBV9 and TRBJ1-6; no firm D call. V was pared by 3 bases and J by 4 bases, with 14 bases between. Looked up from germline, CDR1 is SGDLS and CDR2 is YYNGEE. This CDR3 contains 16 residues. DNA for the CDR3: TGTGCCAGCAGCGCAGGCCTTTTTAGGTATAATTCACCCCTCCACTTT. Residues: CASSAGLFRYNSPLHF.